The present entry profiles one T cell receptor beta chain with its context. Antigen: not known. The data stem from a study of beta chain features in type 1 diabetes. Study overall: About 110 million sorted cells were examined across all samples.

Reverse transcribing all isolated RNA meant expressed TCRB transcripts were sequenced. The assay was immunoSEQ multiplex PCR, and TCRdb's table has in-frame clones only and misses some. The data hold over 150,000 clones, with about 9.3% observed a single time. General study results and limits: Type 1 diabetes patients had TCRB CDR3s that were shorter (moderately but significantly so) in all four CD4+ subsets. Whatever favoring of shorter templates PCR might show would apply equally to patients and controls.

Sorting that relied on CD45RO/CCR7/CD25/CD127/CD95/CD27 yielded CD4+ naive, central memory, regulatory and stem cell-like memory cells. Sorting produced populations that all topped 95% purity. J was trimmed by 1 base and V by 0 bases; bases with no gene match: 3. CDR1 is MGHDK, CDR2 SYGVNS, per germline. The CDR3 totals 16 residues. The clonotype was recovered from a man in his thirties or forties with type 1 diabetes. The sequenced sample was central memory CD4+ T cells from blood. V and J are TRBV25-1 and TRBJ2-5; 9 positions agree with TRBD2. CDR3 bases: TGTGCCAGCAGTGAATATCGACTAGCGGTCCAAGAGACCCAGTACTTC. Translating gives CASSEYRLAVQETQYF.